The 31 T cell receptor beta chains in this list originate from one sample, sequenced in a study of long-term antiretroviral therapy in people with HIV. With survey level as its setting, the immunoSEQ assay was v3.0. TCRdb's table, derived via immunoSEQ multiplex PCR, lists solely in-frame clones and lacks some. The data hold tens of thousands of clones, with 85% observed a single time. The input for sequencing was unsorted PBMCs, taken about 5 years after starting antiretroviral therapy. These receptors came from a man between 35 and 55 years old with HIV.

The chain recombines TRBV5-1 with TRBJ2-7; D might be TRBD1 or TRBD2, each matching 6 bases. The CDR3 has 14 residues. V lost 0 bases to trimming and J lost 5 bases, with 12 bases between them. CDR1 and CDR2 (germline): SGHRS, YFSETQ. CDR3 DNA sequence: TGCGCCAGCAGCTTGGGGGGGGCCCGGGACGAGCAGTACTTC. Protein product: CASSLGGARDEQYF.

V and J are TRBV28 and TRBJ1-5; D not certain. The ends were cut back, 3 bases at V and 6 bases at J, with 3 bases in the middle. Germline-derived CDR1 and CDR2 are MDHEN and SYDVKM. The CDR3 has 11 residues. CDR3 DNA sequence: TGTGCCAGCAGTTTCGGTCAGCCCCAGCATTTT. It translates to CASSFGQPQHF.

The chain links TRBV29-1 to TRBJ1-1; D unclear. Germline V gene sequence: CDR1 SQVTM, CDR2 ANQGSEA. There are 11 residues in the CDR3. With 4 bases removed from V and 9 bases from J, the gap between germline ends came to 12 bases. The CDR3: CSVAGWEQAFF. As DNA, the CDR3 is TGCAGCGTTGCGGGTTGGGAGCAAGCTTTCTTT.

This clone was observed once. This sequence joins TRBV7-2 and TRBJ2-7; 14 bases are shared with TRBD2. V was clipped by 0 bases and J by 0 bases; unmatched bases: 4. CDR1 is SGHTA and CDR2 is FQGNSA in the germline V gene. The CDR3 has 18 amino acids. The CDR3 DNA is TGTGCCAGCAGCTTAGCCGGACTAGCGGGGGGTACCTCCTACGAGCAGTACTTC. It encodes CASSLAGLAGGTSYEQYF.

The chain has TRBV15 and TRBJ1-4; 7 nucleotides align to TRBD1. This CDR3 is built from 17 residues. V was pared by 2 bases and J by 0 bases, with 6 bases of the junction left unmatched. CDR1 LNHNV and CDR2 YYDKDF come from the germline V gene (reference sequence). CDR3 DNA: TGTGCCACCAGCAGAAAAGGGACAGCGACAACTAATGAAAAACTGTTTTTT. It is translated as CATSRKGTATTNEKLFF.

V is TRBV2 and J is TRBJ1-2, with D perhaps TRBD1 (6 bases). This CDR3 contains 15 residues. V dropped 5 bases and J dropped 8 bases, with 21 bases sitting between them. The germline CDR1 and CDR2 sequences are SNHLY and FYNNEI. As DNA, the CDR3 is TGTGCCAGCAGTTTAGTGGCACAGGGCAGCGACGGCTACACCTTC. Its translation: CASSLVAQGSDGYTF.

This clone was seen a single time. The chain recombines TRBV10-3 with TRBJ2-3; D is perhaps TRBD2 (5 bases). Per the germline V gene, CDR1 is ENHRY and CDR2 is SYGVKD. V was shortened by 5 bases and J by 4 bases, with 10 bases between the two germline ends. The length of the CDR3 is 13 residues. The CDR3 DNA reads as TGTGCCATCAGTACGGGAAGCGCAGATACGCAGTATTTT. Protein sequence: CAISTGSADTQYF.

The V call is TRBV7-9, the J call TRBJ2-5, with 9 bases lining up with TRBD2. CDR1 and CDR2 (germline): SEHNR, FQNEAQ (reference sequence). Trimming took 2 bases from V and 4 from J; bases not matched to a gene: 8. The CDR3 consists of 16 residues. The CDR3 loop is CASSLLAGALGETQYF. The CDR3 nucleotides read TGTGCCAGCAGCTTATTAGCGGGGGCCCTCGGAGAGACCCAGTACTTC.

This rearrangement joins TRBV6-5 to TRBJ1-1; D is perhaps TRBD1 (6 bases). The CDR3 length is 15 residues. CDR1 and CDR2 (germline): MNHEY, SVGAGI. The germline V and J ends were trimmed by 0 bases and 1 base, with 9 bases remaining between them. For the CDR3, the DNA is TGTGCCAGCAGTTACTCTACAGGGTCGAACACTGAAGCTTTCTTT. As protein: CASSYSTGSNTEAFF.

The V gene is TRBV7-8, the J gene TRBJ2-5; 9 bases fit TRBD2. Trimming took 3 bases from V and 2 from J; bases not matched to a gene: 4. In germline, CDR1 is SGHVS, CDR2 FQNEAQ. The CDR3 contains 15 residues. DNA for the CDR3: TGTGCCAGCAGCTTGTTTAGCGGGGGTCAAGAGACCCAGTACTTC. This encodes CASSLFSGGQETQYF.

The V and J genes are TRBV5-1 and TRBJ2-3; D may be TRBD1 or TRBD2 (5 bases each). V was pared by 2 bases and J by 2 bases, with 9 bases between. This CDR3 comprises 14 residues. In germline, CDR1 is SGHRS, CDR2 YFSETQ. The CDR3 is CASSFGDPTDTQYF. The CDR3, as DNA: TGCGCCAGCAGCTTTGGGGACCCCACAGATACGCAGTATTTT.

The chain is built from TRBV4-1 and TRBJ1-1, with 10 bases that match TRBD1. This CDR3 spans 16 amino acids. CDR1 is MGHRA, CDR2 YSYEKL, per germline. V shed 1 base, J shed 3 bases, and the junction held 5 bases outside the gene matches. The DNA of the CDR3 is TGCGCCAGCAGCCAAGTCCTCGGGACAGGGGACACTGAAGCTTTCTTT. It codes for CASSQVLGTGDTEAFF.

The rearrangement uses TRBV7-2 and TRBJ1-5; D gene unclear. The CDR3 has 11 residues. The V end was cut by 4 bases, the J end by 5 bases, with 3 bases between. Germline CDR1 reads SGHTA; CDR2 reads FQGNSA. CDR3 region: CASSSYQPQHF. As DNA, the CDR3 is TGTGCCAGCAGCTCGTATCAGCCCCAGCATTTT.

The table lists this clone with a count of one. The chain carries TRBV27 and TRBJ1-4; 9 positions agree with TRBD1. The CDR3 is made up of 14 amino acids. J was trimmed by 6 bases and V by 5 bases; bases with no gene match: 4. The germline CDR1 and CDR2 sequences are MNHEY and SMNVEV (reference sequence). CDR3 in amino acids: CASSTRTGDEKLFF. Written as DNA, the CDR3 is TGTGCCAGCAGTACCAGGACAGGGGATGAAAAACTGTTTTTT.

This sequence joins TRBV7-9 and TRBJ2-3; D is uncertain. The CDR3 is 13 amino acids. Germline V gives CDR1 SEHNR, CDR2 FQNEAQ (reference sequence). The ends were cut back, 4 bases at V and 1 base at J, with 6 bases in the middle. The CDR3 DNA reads TGTGCCAGCAGCTCCGACGGCACAGATACGCAGTATTTT. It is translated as CASSSDGTDTQYF.

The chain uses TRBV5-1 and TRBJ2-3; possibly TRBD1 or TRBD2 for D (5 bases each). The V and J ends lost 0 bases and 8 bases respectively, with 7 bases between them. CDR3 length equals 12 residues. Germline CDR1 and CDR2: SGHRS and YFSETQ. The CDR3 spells CASSLGDPTQYF. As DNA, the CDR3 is TGCGCCAGCAGCTTGGGGGACCCTACGCAGTATTTT.

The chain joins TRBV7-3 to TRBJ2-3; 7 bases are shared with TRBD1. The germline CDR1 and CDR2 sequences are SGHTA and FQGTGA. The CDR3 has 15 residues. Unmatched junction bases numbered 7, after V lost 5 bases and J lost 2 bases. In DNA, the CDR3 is TGTGCCAGCAGCCTGTCTGGACAGGACACAGATACGCAGTATTTT. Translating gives CASSLSGQDTDTQYF.

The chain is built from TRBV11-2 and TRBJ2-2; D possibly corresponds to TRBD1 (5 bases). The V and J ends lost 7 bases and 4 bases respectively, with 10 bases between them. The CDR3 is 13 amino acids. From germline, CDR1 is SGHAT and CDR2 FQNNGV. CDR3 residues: CASTRVSTGELFF. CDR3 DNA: TGTGCCAGCACCAGGGTATCCACCGGGGAGCTGTTTTTT. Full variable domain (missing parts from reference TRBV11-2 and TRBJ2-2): EAGVAQSPRYKIIEKRQSVAFWCNPISGHATLYWYQQILGQGPKLLIQFQNNGVVDDSQLPKDRFSAERLKGVDSTLKIQPAKLEDSAVYLCASTRVSTGELFFGEGSRLTVL.

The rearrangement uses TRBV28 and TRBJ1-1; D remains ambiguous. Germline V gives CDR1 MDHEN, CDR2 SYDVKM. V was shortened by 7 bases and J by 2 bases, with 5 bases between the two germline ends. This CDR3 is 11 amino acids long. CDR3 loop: CASKINTEAFF. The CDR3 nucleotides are TGTGCCAGCAAGATTAACACTGAAGCTTTCTTT.

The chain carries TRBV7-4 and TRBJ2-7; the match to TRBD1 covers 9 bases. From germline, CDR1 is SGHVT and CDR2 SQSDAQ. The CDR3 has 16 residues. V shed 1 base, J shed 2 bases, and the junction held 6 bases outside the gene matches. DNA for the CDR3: TGTGCCAGCAGCTTAGTGGGGGACAGGGAACCCTACGAGCAGTACTTC. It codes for CASSLVGDREPYEQYF.

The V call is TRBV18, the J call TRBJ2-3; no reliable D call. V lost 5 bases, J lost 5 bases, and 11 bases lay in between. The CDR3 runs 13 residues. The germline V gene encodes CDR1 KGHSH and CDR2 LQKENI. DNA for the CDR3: TGTGCCAGCTCATCCAATAGAAGAGATACGCAGTATTTT. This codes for CASSSNRRDTQYF. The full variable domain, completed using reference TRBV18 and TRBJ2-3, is NAGVMQNPRHLVRRRGQEARLRCSPMKGHSHVYWYRQLPEEGLKFMVYLQKENIIDESGMPKERFSAEFPKEGPSILRIQQVVRGDSAAYFCASSSNRRDTQYFGPGTRLTVL.

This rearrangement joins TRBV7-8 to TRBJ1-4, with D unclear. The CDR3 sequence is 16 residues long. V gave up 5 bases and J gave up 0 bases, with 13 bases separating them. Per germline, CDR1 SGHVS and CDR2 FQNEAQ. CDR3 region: CASSPRSSSTNEKLFF. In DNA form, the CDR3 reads TGTGCCAGCAGCCCTAGGTCCTCTTCAACTAATGAAAAACTGTTTTTT.

CDR3 sequence: CASSQDRAGSTYEQYF. The CDR3 bases are TGCGCCAGCAGCCAAGATCGGGCGGGCTCTACCTACGAGCAGTACTTC. The genes are TRBV4-3 and TRBJ2-7, with D possibly matching TRBD2 (5 bases). The CDR3 runs to 16 residues. V was clipped by 0 bases and J by 2 bases, with 14 bases between them. Germline V gives CDR1 LGHNA, CDR2 YSLEER.

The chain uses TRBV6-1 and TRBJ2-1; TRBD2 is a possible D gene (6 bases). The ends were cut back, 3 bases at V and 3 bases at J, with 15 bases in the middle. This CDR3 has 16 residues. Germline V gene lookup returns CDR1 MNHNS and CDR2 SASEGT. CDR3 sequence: CASSEVEGRYYNEQFF. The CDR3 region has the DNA TGTGCCAGCAGTGAGGTGGAGGGGCGGTACTACAATGAGCAGTTCTTC.

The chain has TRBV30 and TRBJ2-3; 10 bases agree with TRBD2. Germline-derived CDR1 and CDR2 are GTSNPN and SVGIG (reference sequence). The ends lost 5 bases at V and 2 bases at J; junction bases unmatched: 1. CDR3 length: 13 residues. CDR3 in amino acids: CAWGLAVTDTQYF. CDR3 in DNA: TGTGCCTGGGGACTAGCGGTCACAGATACGCAGTATTTT. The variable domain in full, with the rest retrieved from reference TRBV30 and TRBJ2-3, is SQTIHQWPATLVQPVGSPLSLECTVEGTSNPNLYWYRQAAGRGLQLLFYSVGIGQISSEVPQNLSASRPQDRQFILSSKKLLLSDSGFYLCAWGLAVTDTQYFGPGTRLTVL.

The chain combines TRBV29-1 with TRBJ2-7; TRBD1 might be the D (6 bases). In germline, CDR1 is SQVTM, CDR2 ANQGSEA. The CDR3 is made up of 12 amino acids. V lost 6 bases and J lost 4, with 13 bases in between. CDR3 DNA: TGCAGCGTAAGGACAGAGACTTACGAGCAGTACTTC. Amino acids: CSVRTETYEQYF.

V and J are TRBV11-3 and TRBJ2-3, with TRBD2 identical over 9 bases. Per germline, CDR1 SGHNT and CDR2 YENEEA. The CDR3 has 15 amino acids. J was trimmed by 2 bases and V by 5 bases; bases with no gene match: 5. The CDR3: CASSPAGGATDTQYF. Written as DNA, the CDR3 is TGTGCCAGCAGCCCAGCGGGGGGTGCCACAGATACGCAGTATTTT.

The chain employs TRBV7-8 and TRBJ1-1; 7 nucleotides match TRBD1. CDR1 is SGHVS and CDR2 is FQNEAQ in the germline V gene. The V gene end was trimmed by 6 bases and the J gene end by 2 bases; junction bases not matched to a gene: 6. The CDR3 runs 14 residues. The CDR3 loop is CASRRGQGNTEAFF. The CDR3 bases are TGTGCCAGCAGAAGGGGGCAGGGCAACACTGAAGCTTTCTTT.

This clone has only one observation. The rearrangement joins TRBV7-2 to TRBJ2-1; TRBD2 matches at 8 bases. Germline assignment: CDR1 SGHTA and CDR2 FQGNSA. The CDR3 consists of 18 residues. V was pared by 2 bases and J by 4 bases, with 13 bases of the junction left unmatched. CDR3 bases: TGTGCCAGCAGCTTAAGGGAGTTGGACGGGGGGGGTTACAATGAGCAGTTCTTC. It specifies CASSLRELDGGGYNEQFF.

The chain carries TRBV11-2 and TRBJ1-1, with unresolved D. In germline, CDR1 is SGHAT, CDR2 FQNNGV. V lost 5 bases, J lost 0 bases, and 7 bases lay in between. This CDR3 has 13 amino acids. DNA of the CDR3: TGTGCCAGCAGCGCGCAGGTGAACACTGAAGCTTTCTTT. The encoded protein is CASSAQVNTEAFF.

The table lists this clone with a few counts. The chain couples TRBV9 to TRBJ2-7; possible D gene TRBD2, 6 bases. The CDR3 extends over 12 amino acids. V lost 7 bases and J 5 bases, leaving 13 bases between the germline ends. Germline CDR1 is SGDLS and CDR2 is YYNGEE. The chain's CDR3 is CASGRDLDEQYF. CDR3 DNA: TGTGCCAGCGGGCGGGATTTAGACGAGCAGTACTTC.